The clone carrying this T cell receptor (beta chain) showed up just a few times. What it binds is unknown. These data come from a study of cytomegalovirus exposure and HLA in healthy donors. The PCR was carried out with 60 Vbeta primers and 13 Jbeta primers. Only in-frame clones appear in the TCRdb table, and some are missing; sequencing was by immunoSEQ multiplex PCR. The table lists roughly 100,000 clones, 65% to 80% of them singletons. This CDR3 has 14 amino acids. Trimming at V came to 6 bases and at J to 0 bases, leaving 2 bases not matched to a gene. CDR1 is SGHVS, CDR2 FNYEAQ, per germline. General observations from the study: Equally common other TCR beta chains were less clonally expanded than HLA-associated ones, a later analysis found.

This chain links TRBV7-6 with TRBJ2-3, with 8 bases that match TRBD1. The TCR sequence derives from a female donor in good health and CMV-seropositive. The sample comprised PBMCs. Here the CDR3 DNA reads TGTGCCAGCAGTACAGGGGGTAGCACAGATACGCAGTATTTT. This codes for CASSTGGSTDTQYF.